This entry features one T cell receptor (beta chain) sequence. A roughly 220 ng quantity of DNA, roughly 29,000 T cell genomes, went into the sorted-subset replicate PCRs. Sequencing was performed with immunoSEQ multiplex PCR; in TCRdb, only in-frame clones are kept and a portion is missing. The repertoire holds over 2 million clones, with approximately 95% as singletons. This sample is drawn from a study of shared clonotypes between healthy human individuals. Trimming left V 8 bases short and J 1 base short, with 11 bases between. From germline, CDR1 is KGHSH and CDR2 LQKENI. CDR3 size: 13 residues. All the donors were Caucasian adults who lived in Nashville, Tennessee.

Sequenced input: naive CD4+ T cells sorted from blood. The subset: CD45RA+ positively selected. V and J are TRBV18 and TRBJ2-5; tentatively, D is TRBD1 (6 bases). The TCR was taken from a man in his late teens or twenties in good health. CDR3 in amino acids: CASGRTVQETQYF. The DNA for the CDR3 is TGTGCCAGCGGACGGACAGTCCAAGAGACCCAGTACTTC. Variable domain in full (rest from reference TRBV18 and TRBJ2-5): NAGVMQNPRHLVRRRGQEARLRCSPMKGHSHVYWYRQLPEEGLKFMVYLQKENIIDESGMPKERFSAEFPKEGPSILRIQQVVRGDSAAYFCASGRTVQETQYFGPGTRLLVL.